Reported below is one T cell receptor beta chain. This sample stems from a study of blood T cell repertoires in COVID-19. Study-wide context: The samples span acute and convalescent COVID-19 from the United States, Italy and Spain. PBMCs, B-cell-depleted T cells, or T cells provided the cDNA or gDNA that made up the material.

Using immunoSEQ multiplex PCR, the repertoire was profiled, and TCRdb retains in-frame clones only, with some absent. This repertoire shows under 90,000 clones, around 90% found once; its top ten account for roughly 5%. Trimming removed 5 bases from V and 0 bases from J; junction bases left unmatched: 4. Germline V lookup: CDR1 SGHTA, CDR2 FQGNSA. The CDR3 runs to 15 residues. This chain uses TRBV7-2 with TRBJ2-1, with 7 bases that match TRBD2. This TCR was recovered from a man aged 60-69 years with acute or convalescent COVID-19. Sequencing was done on a sample of peripheral blood. This chain's CDR3 is CASSALALSYNEQFF. CDR3 bases: TGTGCCAGCAGCGCACTAGCGCTCTCCTACAATGAGCAGTTCTTC.